These 14 T cell receptor delta chains came from one sample sequenced in a study of γδ T cells in repeated Plasmodium falciparum infection. TCRdb ran CATT on the multiplex PCR reads. The sample holds approximately 60,000 delta-chain clones, around 1.5% seen once. Gammadelta T cells were flow-sorted from PBMC into Vgamma9/Vdelta2+ and Vdelta2-negative populations for bulk analysis. Sample: gamma-delta T cells from blood. The receptors were gathered from a pool of human donors (malaria-infected and uninfected, not separated).

Details on this clone: The protein TCRdb lists belongs to a much larger clone and differs from this DNA's translation at residue 8, which points to a read error; the protein shown is made from the DNA. This chain connects TRDV2 to TRDJ3; 7 bases fit TRDD3. The J gene, missing from TCRdb, was assigned here through DNA to germline matching. The CDR3 covers 17 residues. Germline loops: CDR1 GEAIGNYY, CDR2 EKD. Trimming cost V 3 bases and J 0 bases; bases outside gene matches: 4. The CDR3 region is CACDWGTCSWDTRQMFF. For the CDR3, the DNA is TGTGCCTGTGACTGGGGGACTTGCTCCTGGGACACCCGACAGATGTTTTTC.

About this clone itself: TCRdb's protein for this DNA is that of a much larger clone and differs from the translation at residue 4, likely a read error; the protein shown is the DNA translation. CDR3 in DNA: TGTGCTCTTTGGGAATTCCCGTTCCTCCATCTGGGGGATACCATTGCCGATAAACTCATCTTT. Translation: CALWEFPFLHLGDTIADKLIF. The chain has TRDV1 and TRDJ1, with 11 bases identical to TRDD3. Assignment of the J gene here rests on matching the DNA to germline, because TCRdb gives none. Germline V gene lookup returns CDR1 TSWWSYY and CDR2 QGS. This CDR3 has 21 residues.

With regard to this clone: For this DNA, TCRdb reports the protein of a much larger clone, which diverges at residue 15, most likely from a read error; the protein presented here is translated directly from the DNA. The chain uses TRDV1 and TRDJ1, with 13 bases aligning to TRDD3. The V segment lost 6 bases and the J segment 1 base; nucleotides outside the gene matches: 23. The CDR3 spans 22 residues. Looked up from germline, CDR1 is TSWWSYY and CDR2 is QGS. The CDR3 DNA reads TGTGCTCTTGGAAACGGGATCCCTACTGGGGGATACGAGTGGTCCCGCACCGATAAACTCATCTTT. Its translation is CALGNGIPTGGYEWSRTDKLIF.

This clone was seen ten or more times. Other DNA sequences of this sample code for an identical CDR3. The chain combines TRDV3 with TRDJ1, with 9 bases fitting TRDD3. J lost 1 base, V lost 4 bases, and 37 bases had no gene match. This CDR3 has 24 amino acids. Per germline, CDR1 TVYSNPD and CDR2 GDNSRS (reference sequence). CDR3 sequence: CASLIPQGFHGFWGIRLITDKLIF. The CDR3 nucleotides read TGTGCCTCACTTATACCCCAGGGATTCCACGGGTTCTGGGGGATCAGGCTGATCACCGATAAACTCATCTTT.

This clone is medium-sized. The same CDR3 is also encoded by other DNA sequences in this sample. The chain links TRDV1 to TRDJ1; D is uncertain. V was shortened by 3 bases and J by 0 bases, with 8 bases between the two germline ends. Germline V CDR1 and CDR2: TSWWSYY, QGS. This CDR3 spans 14 amino acids. The CDR3: CALGDVLYTDKLIF. In nucleotides, the CDR3 is TGTGCTCTTGGGGACGTTCTGTACACCGATAAACTCATCTTT.

A remark on this clone: This likely stems from a read error, as it lies one base from a far larger clone. The sample carries other DNA sequences with the same CDR3. The chain recombines TRDV1 with TRDJ3, with D possibly TRDD3 on 8 matching bases. This CDR3 has 25 amino acids. From germline, CDR1 is TSWWSYY and CDR2 QGS. The ends were cut back, 3 bases at V and 0 bases at J, with 33 bases in the middle. CDR3 bases: TGTGCTCTTGGGGACCCAATTTTCCTACAGGGGGATAACCGTGCGGACTCCTGGGACACCCGACAGATGTTTTTC. Amino acid sequence: CALGDPIFLQGDNRADSWDTRQMFF.

This clone was seen many times. This probably arose from a read error, given a far larger clone one base away. Other DNA sequences in the sample encode the same CDR3. The V gene is TRDV1, the J gene TRDJ1; TRDD2 might be the D (5 bases). Germline V gene lookup returns CDR1 TSWWSYY and CDR2 QGS. The CDR3 extends over 22 amino acids. V lost 2 bases to trimming and J lost 2 bases, with 33 bases between them. CDR3 in DNA: TGTGCTCTTGGGGAATCCTCCTCCTATCGATCGCTTATGGGTCCCCCTACCGATAAACTCATCTTT. Amino acids: CALGESSSYRSLMGPPTDKLIF.

This clone was seen a few times. The protein recorded in TCRdb matches a much larger clone and deviates from this DNA's translation at residue 12, suggesting a read error; the protein here is obtained by translating the DNA. The genes are TRDV1 and TRDJ4, with D possibly TRDD3 on 6 matching bases. As TCRdb names no J gene, one was assigned here on the basis of a DNA match to germline. V was cut by 2 bases and J by 6 bases, with 31 bases left in between. This CDR3 is 19 amino acids long. Germline-derived CDR1 and CDR2 are TSWWSYY and QGS. In nucleotides, the CDR3 is TGTGCTCTTGGGGAATTTCATTTCCTTCGTACTAGGGGATGGGTGGCCCTGATCTTT. It specifies CALGEFHFLRTRGWVALIF.

On this clone: Since a far larger clone is one base different, this is likely a read error. In the same sample, other DNA sequences code for this CDR3. The chain combines TRDV1 with TRDJ1; D unresolved. V shed 4 bases and J shed 0 bases, with 27 bases lying between them. The CDR3 has 20 residues. Germline loops: CDR1 TSWWSYY, CDR2 QGS. The CDR3 nucleotides read TGTGCTCTTGGGGGCAAACGAGTCCCTCCCGGGGTGATGTACACCGATAAACTCATCTTT. Translation: CALGGKRVPPGVMYTDKLIF.

This clone has only a few counts. This likely came from a read error, as a far larger clone is one base away. Other DNA sequences of this sample code for an identical CDR3. The chain employs TRDV3 and TRDJ1; 13 nucleotides align to TRDD3. Assignment of the J gene here rests on matching the DNA to germline, because TCRdb gives none. The CDR3 has 19 residues. The germline V gene has CDR1 TVYSNPD and CDR2 GDNSRS (reference sequence). The V gene end was trimmed by 4 bases and the J gene end by 1 base; junction bases not matched to a gene: 18. The CDR3 DNA is TGTGCCTGCCCCCGACTGGGGGATACGCATGTGGGTCTCACCGATAAACTCATCTTT. This translates into CACPRLGDTHVGLTDKLIF.

In this sample, this clone turned up many times. This could be a read error, since a much larger clone is one nucleotide away. The sample carries other DNA sequences with the same CDR3. The chain recombines TRDV3 with TRDJ1, with 10 bases identical to TRDD3. V lost 4 bases and J lost 3; bases outside the gene matches: 14. Germline V gene sequence: CDR1 TVYSNPD, CDR2 GDNSRS (reference sequence). The CDR3 runs 16 residues. Here the CDR3 DNA reads TGTGCCTCGGGGCCATACTGGGGGATGCAGCCCGATAAACTCATCTTT. The encoded protein is CASGPYWGMQPDKLIF.

This clone was seen a few times. A far larger clone is just one base off, so this is likely a read error. The sample has other DNA sequences that encode this CDR3 too. CDR3 bases: TGTGCTCTTGGGGAACTTCTCTTTCCTACCTACTGGGGGGTACACCACTTCCTATACACCGATAAACTCATCTTT. Translating gives CALGELLFPTYWGVHHFLYTDKLIF. This chain links TRDV1 with TRDJ1, with a tentative D call TRDD3 (8 bases). The J gene, missing from TCRdb, was assigned here through DNA to germline matching. The CDR3 consists of 25 residues. Trimming left V 0 bases short and J 0 bases short, with 38 bases between. Germline V gives CDR1 TSWWSYY, CDR2 QGS.

This clone was seen more than once but under ten times. Only one base separates this from a far larger clonotype, so it likely reflects a read error. Other DNA sequences of this sample code for an identical CDR3. CDR3 region: CALGAPSYPLLLQREYMGKLIF. The CDR3 region has the DNA TGTGCTCTTGGGGCACCTTCGTATCCACTACTGCTCCAGAGGGAATATATGGGTAAACTCATCTTT. The chain couples TRDV1 to TRDJ1; a weak D match, TRDD2 (5 bases). The J gene, absent from TCRdb, was called here by matching the DNA to germline. This CDR3 comprises 22 residues. Trimming stripped 4 bases from V and 7 bases from J, with 40 bases between. CDR1 is TSWWSYY, CDR2 QGS, per germline.

Comments on this clone: The protein TCRdb lists belongs to a much larger clone and differs from this DNA's translation at residue 13, which points to a read error; the protein shown is made from the DNA. The chain recombines TRDV1 with TRDJ1, with 7 bases aligning to TRDD3. Here the J gene was assigned by germline matching of the DNA, as TCRdb has none. V was pared by 0 bases and J by 9 bases, with 16 bases of the junction left unmatched. This CDR3 has 17 amino acids. CDR1 is TSWWSYY, CDR2 QGS, per germline. The CDR3 DNA reads TGTGCTCTTGGGGAACTAGCTCTTCGGTGGGGGAGGAAGGAACTCATCTTT. Protein: CALGELALRWGRKELIF.